The T cell receptor beta chain described here comes from a study of blood T cell repertoires in COVID-19. Whole-study context: Acute and convalescent COVID-19 specimens originated in the United States, Italy and Spain. PBMCs, B-cell-depleted T cells, or T cells provided the cDNA or gDNA that made up the material.

The V gene's germline CDR1 is KGHSH and CDR2 LQKENI. Trimming stripped 0 bases from V and 1 base from J, with 11 bases between. The CDR3 spans 16 residues. Patients at the Seattle site were enrolled during active infection and followed longitudinally. Per the study methods: From reference gene primer amplification, estimates of nucleated cell counts were derived. The method was immunoSEQ multiplex PCR; TCRdb's version includes in-frame clones alone and lacks a portion of them. V, J and clone size derive from that table, while D and trimming were established from the DNA sequence. Of about 200,000 clones listed, just under 85% are singletons.

The chain employs TRBV18 and TRBJ2-3, with D tentatively TRBD1 (5 bases). The sequence was obtained from a man aged 55 to 70 with COVID-19, enrolled during active disease. The material sequenced was peripheral blood. CDR3 coding DNA: TGTGCCAGCTCACCACCGCCAGGGTCTGGCACAGATACGCAGTATTTT. This encodes CASSPPPGSGTDTQYF.